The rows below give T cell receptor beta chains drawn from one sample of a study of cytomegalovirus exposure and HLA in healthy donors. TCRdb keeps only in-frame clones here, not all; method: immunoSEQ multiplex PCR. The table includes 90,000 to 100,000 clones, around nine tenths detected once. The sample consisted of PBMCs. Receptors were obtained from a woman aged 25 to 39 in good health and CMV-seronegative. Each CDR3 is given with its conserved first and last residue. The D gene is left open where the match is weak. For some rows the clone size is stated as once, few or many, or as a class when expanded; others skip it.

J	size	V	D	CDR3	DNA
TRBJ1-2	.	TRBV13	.	CASSRQEYGYTF	TGTGCCAGCAGCCGCCAGGAATATGGCTACACCTTC
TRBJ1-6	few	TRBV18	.	CASSPGRVWNSPLHF	TGTGCCAGCTCACCAGGGAGGGTATGGAATTCACCCCTCCACTTT
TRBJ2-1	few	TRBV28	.	CASGEIAVYYNEQFF	TGTGCCAGCGGCGAAATAGCGGTATACTACAATGAGCAGTTCTTC
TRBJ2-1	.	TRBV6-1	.	CASASLAGLGNEQFF	TGTGCCAGCGCCAGTCTGGCAGGGTTAGGCAATGAGCAGTTCTTC
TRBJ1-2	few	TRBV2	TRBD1	CASSGAGTAYGYTF	TGTGCCAGCAGTGGGGCCGGGACAGCCTATGGCTACACCTTC
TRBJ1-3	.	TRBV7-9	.	CASSSTGGRSGNTIYF	TGTGCCAGCAGCTCCACCGGGGGACGCTCTGGAAACACCATATATTTT
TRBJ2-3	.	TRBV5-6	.	CASSLVGGVEEYF	TGTGCCAGCAGCTTGGTCGGGGGAGTAGAGGAGTATTTT
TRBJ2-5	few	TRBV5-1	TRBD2	CASSLISGGGETQYF	TGCGCCAGCAGCTTGATTAGCGGGGGCGGAGAGACCCAGTACTTC
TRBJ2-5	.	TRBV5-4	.	CASSFDPHPNRETQYF	TGTGCCAGCAGCTTTGACCCTCACCCGAACAGAGAGACCCAGTACTTC
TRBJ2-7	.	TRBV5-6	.	CASSSGPGLYEQYF	TGTGCCAGCAGCTCCGGCCCAGGGCTGTACGAGCAGTACTTC
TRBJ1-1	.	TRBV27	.	CASSLYGTVEAFF	TGTGCTAGCAGTTTATATGGTACGGTTGAAGCTTTCTTT
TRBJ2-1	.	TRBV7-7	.	CASSLASAASSYNEQFF	TGTGCTAGCAGCTTAGCGTCCGCGGCCAGCTCCTACAATGAGCAGTTCTTC
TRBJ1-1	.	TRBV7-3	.	CASSFGGRPGVGTEAFF	TGTGCCAGCAGCTTTGGGGGCCGGCCAGGGGTTGGGACTGAAGCTTTCTTT
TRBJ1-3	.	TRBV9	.	CASSSPSGNTIYF	TGTGCCAGCAGCTCCCCGAGTGGAAACACCATATATTTT
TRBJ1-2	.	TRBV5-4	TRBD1	CASSLGSWDRAAF	TGTGCCAGCAGCTTGGGGTCTTGGGACAGGGCCGCCTTC
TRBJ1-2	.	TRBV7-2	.	CASSLRGQLGYTF	TGTGCCAGCAGCTTAAGGGGTCAGCTTGGCTACACCTTC
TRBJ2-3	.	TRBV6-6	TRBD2	CASTNVAGYTDTQYF	TGTGCCAGCACCAACGTAGCGGGGTACACAGATACGCAGTATTTT
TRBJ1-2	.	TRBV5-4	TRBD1	CASSATGVYGYTF	TGTGCCAGCAGCGCGACAGGGGTCTATGGCTACACCTTC
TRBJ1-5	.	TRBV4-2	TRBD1	CASSQEGTGANQPQHF	TGTGCCAGCAGCCAGGAAGGGACAGGGGCCAATCAGCCCCAGCATTTT
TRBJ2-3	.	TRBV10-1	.	CASSEGGSTDTQYF	TGCGCCAGCAGTGAAGGCGGAAGCACAGATACGCAGTATTTT
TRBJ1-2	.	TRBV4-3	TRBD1	CASSQDADRVLWNGYTF	TGCGCCAGCAGCCAAGATGCAGACAGGGTTTTATGGAATGGCTACACCTTC
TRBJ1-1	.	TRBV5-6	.	CASSLDRDTEAFF	TGTGCCAGCAGCTTGGACAGGGACACTGAAGCTTTCTTT
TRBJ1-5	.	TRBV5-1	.	CASSSQQGQPQHF	TGCGCCAGCAGCTCCCAACAGGGTCAGCCCCAGCATTTT
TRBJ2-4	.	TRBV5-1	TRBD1	CASSPATGGVTKNIQYF	TGCGCCAGCAGCCCCGCAACAGGGGGTGTGACCAAAAACATTCAGTACTTC
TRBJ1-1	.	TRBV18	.	CASSLIGVMNTEAFF	TGTGCCAGCTCACTAATAGGGGTTATGAACACTGAAGCTTTCTTT
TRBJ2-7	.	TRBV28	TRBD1	CASTPVGTTGAYEQYF	TGTGCCAGCACCCCGGTGGGAACTACAGGGGCCTACGAGCAGTACTTC
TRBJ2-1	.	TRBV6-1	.	CASMSGLTNEQFF	TGTGCCAGCATGAGTGGACTAACCAATGAGCAGTTCTTC
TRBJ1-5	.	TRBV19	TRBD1	CASSIPTWTGQNQPQHF	TGTGCCAGTAGTATCCCGACATGGACAGGGCAGAATCAGCCCCAGCATTTT
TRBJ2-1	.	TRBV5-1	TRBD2	CASSSGGLDEQFF	TGCGCCAGCAGCTCCGGGGGGTTGGATGAGCAGTTCTTC
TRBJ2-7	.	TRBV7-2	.	CASSLGPGSGEQYF	TGTGCCAGCAGCTTAGGCCCCGGGTCTGGCGAGCAGTACTTC
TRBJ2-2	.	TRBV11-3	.	CASSLVGGELFF	TGTGCCAGCAGCTTAGTCGGCGGGGAGCTGTTTTTT
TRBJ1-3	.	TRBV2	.	CASSEGGLMVAIYF	TGTGCCAGCAGTGAGGGGGGTTTAATGGTCGCCATATATTTT
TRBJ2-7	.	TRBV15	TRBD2	CATSREAGTSGEQYF	TGTGCCACCAGCAGAGAGGCCGGGACTAGCGGCGAGCAGTACTTC
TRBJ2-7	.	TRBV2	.	CASREGRTNSYEQYF	TGTGCCAGCAGAGAGGGTAGGACTAACTCCTACGAGCAGTACTTC
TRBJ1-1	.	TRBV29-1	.	CSVGQGTNTEAFF	TGCAGCGTGGGGCAGGGAACTAACACTGAAGCTTTCTTT